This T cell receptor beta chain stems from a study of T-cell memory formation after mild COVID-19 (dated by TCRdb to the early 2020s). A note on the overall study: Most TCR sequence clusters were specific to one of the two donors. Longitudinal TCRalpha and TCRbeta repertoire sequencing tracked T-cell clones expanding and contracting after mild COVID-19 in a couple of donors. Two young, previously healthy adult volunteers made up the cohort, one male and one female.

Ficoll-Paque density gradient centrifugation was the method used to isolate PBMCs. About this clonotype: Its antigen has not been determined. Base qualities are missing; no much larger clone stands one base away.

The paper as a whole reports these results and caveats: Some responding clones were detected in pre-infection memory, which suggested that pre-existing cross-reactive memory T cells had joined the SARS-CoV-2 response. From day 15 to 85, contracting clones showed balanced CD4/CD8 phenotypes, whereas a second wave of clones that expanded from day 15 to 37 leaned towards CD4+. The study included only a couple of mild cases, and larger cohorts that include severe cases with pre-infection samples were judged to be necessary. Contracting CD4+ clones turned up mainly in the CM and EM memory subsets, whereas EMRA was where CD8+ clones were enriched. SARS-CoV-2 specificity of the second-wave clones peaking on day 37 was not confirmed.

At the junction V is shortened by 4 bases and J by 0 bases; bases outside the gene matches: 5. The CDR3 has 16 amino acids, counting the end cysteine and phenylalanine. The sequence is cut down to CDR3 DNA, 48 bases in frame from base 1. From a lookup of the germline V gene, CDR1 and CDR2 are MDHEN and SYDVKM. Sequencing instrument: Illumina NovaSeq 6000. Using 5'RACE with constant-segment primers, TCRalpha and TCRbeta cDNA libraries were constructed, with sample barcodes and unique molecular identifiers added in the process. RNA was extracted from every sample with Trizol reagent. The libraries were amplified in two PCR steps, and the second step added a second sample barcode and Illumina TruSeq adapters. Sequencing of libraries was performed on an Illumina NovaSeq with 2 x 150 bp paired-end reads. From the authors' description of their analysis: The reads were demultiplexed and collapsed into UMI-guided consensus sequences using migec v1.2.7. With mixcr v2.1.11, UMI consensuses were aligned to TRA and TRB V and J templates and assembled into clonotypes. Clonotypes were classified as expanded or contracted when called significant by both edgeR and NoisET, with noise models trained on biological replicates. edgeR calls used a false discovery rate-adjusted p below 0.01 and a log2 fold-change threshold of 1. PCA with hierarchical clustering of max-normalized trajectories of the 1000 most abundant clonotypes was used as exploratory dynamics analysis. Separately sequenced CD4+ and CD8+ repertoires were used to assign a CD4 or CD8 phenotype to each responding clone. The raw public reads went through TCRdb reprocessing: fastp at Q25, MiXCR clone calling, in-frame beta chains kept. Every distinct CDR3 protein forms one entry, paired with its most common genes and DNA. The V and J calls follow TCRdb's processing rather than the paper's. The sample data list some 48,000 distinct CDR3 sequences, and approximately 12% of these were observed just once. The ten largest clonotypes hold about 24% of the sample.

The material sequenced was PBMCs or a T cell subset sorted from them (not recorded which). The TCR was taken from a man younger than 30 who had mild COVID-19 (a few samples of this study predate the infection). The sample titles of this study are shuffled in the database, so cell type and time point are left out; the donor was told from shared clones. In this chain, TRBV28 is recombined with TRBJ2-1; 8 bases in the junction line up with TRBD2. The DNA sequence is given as TGTGCCAGCAGTTCCCTAGCGGGCAGCTCCTACAATGAGCAGTTCTTC. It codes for CASSSLAGSSYNEQFF.